This TCR beta chain was identified in a study of cytomegalovirus exposure and HLA in healthy donors. Both 60 Vbeta primers and 13 Jbeta primers went into the PCR. Profiled with immunoSEQ multiplex PCR; TCRdb holds only in-frame clones, not every one. Here the sample spans about 160,000 clones, 55% to 70% being singletons. Study-wide results and caveats: Being productive about 90% or about 30% of the time was typical of most TCR beta V segments in an earlier analysis. As a later analysis showed, several of the most significant clusters appeared to be linked to common viral pathogens.

Per germline, CDR1 KGHSH and CDR2 LQKENI. V lost 1 base and J lost 0, with 16 bases in between. There are 18 residues in the CDR3. As for this clone: Its antigen remains unidentified.

The rearrangement joins TRBV18 to TRBJ2-1; weak D call: TRBD2 (6 bases). Sequencing was done on a sample of PBMCs. The clonotype was recovered from a woman aged 55 to 70 in good health and CMV-seropositive. CDR3 nucleotide sequence: TGTGCCAGCTCACCACTCCGGACTACAACGAGCTCCTACAATGAGCAGTTCTTC. This translates into CASSPLRTTTSSYNEQFF.